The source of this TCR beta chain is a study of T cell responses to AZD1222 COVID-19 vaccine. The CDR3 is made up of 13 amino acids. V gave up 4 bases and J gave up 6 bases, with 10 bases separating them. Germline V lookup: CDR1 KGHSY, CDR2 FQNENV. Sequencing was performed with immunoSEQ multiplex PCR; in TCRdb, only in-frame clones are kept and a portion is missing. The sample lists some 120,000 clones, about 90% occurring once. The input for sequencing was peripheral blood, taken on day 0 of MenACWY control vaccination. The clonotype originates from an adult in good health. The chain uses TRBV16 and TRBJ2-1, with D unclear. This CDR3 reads CASSRGVSNEQFF. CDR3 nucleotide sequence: TGTGCCAGCAGCCGTGGAGTGAGCAATGAGCAGTTCTTC.